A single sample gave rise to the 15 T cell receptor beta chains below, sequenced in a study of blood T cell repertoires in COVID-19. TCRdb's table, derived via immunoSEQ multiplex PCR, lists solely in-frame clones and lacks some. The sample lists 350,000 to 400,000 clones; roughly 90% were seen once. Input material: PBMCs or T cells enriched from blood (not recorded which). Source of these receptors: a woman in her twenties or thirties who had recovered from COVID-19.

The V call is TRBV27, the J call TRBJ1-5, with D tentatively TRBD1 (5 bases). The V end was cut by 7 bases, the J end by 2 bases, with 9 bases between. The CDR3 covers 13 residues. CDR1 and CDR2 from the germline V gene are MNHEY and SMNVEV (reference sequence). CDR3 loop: CASKAGGNQPQHF. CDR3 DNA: TGTGCCAGCAAGGCGGGGGGCAATCAGCCCCAGCATTTT.

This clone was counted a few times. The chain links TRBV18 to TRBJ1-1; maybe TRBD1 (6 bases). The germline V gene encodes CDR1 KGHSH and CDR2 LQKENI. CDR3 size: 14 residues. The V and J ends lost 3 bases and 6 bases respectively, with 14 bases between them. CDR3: CASSPQGLGSEAFF. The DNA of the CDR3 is TGTGCCAGCTCACCTCAGGGGTTAGGGTCTGAAGCTTTCTTT.

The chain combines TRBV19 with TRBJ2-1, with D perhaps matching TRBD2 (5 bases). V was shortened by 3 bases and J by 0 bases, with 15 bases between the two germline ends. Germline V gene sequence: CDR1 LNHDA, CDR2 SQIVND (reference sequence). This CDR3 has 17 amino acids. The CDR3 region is CASSIGGAVFSYNEQFF. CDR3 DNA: TGTGCCAGTAGTATCGGAGGAGCGGTCTTCTCCTACAATGAGCAGTTCTTC.

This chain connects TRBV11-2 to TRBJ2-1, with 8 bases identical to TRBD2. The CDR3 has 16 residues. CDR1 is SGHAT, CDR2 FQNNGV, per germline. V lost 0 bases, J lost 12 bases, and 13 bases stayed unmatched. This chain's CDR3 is CASSLDPGGAFGAQFF. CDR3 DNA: TGTGCCAGCAGCTTAGATCCCGGGGGGGCCTTCGGGGCGCAGTTCTTC.

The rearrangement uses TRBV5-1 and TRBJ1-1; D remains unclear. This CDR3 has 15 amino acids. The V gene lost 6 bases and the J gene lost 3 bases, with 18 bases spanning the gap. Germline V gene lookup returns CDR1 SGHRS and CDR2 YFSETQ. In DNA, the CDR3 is TGCGCCAGCATACCGGGAGGCACGGTTGACACTGAAGCTTTCTTT. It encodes CASIPGGTVDTEAFF.

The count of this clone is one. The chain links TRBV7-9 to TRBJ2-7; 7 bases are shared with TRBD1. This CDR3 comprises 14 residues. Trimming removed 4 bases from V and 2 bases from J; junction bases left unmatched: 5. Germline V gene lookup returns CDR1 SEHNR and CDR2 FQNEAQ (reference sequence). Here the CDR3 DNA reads TGTGCCAGCAGCTCCGGGACAGCTCCCTACGAGCAGTACTTC. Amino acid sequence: CASSSGTAPYEQYF.

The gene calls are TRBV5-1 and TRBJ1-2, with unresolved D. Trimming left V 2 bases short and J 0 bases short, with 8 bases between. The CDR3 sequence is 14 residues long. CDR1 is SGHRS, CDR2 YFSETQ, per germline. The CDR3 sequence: CASSFLPANYGYTF. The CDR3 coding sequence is TGCGCCAGCAGCTTCCTTCCGGCTAACTATGGCTACACCTTC.

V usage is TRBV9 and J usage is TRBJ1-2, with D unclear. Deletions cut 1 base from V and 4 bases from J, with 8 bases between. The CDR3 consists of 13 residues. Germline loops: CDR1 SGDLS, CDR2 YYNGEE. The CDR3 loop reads CASSVIAGYGYTF. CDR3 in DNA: TGTGCCAGCAGCGTAATCGCGGGCTATGGCTACACCTTC.

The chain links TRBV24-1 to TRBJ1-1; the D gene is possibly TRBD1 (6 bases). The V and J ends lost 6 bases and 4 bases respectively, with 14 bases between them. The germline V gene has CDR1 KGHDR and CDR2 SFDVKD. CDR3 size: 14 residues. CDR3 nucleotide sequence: TGTGCCACCAGTAGCGGAGGACAGTCCACTGAAGCTTTCTTT. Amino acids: CATSSGGQSTEAFF.

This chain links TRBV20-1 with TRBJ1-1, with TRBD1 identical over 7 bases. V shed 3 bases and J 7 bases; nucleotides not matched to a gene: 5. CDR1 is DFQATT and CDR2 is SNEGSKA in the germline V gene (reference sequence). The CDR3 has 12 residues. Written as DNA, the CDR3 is TGCAGTGCTAGTACAGGGGTGATTGAAGCTTTCTTT. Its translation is CSASTGVIEAFF.

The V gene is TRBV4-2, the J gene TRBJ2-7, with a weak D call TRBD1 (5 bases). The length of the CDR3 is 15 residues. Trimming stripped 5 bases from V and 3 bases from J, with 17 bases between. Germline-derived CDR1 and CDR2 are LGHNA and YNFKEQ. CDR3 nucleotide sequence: TGTGCCAGCAGCACTCAGGGAAAGCTTTTCTACGAGCAGTACTTC. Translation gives CASSTQGKLFYEQYF.

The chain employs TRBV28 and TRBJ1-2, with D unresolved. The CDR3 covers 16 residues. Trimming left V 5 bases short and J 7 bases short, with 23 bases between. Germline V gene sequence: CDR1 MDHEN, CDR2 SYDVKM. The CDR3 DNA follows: TGTGCCAGCAGTCCAATCCTACCTCGGGTGCGGGGTGGCTACACCTTC. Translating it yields CASSPILPRVRGGYTF.

This CDR3 reads CASSLAGQGATNYGYTF. The CDR3 DNA sequence: TGTGCCAGCAGCTTAGCGGGACAGGGTGCCACTAACTATGGCTACACCTTC. The V gene is TRBV7-2, the J gene TRBJ1-2; 9 bases match TRBD1. The CDR3 runs 17 residues. Germline V CDR1 and CDR2: SGHTA, FQGNSA. The V and J ends lost 0 bases and 0 bases, in that order; junction bases with no gene match: 5.

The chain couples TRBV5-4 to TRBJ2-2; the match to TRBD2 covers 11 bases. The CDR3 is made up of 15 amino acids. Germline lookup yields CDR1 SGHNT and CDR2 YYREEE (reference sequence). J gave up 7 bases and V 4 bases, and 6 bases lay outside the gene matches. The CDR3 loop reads CASSVSGGAIGELFF. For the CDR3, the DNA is TGTGCCAGCAGCGTTAGCGGGGGGGCAATCGGGGAGCTGTTTTTT.

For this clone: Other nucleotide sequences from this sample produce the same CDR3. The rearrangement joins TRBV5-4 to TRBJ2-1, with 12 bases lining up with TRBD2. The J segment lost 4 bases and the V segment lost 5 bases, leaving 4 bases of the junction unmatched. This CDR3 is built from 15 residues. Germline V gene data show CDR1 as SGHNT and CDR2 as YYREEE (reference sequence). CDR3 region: CASSQTSGGYNEQFF. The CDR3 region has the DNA TGTGCCAGCAGTCAGACTAGCGGGGGATACAATGAGCAGTTCTTC.